Listed here are 28 T cell receptor beta chains from one sample, sequenced in a study of beta chain features in type 1 diabetes. The isolated RNA, all of it, was reverse transcribed, so expressed TCRB transcripts were what got sequenced. Sequenced by immunoSEQ multiplex PCR; TCRdb stores in-frame clones only, minus some. The sample yields 50,000 to 65,000 clones, around 40% seen once. Findings and caveats of the study: TCRB CDR3s were moderately but significantly shorter in Type 1 diabetes patients in all four CD4+ subsets.

No cognate antigen is known for these TCRs. Material: Tregs from blood. All receptors derive from a man aged 25-40 years with type 1 diabetes.

This clone is termed medium-sized (0.01 to 0.1%). J is TRBJ2-1 and V is TRBV5-6; 8 nucleotides match TRBD1. V lost 5 bases to trimming and J lost 0 bases; unmatched junction nucleotides: 10. The CDR3 spans 17 residues. CDR1 is SGHDT, CDR2 YYEEEE, per germline. CDR3 region: CASSITGTGRSYNEQFF. The CDR3 DNA is TGTGCCAGCAGTATCACCGGGACAGGCCGCTCCTACAATGAGCAGTTCTTC. The variable domain in full, with the rest retrieved from reference TRBV5-6 and TRBJ2-1, is DAGVTQSPTHLIKTRGQQVTLRCSPKSGHDTVSWYQQALGQGPQFIFQYYEEEERQRGNFPDRFSGHQFPNYSSELNVNALLLGDSALYLCASSITGTGRSYNEQFFGPGTRLTVL.

This chain links TRBV28 with TRBJ1-3; tentative D call: TRBD1 (5 bases). Germline lookup yields CDR1 MDHEN and CDR2 SYDVKM. V lost 5 bases and J lost 0, with 11 bases in between. This CDR3 has 15 residues. The CDR3 region has the DNA TGTGCCAGCAGTAGTGGGACTAACTCTGGAAACACCATATATTTT. Translated, it gives CASSSGTNSGNTIYF.

This clone was detected a few times. The chain combines TRBV13 with TRBJ2-5; TRBD2 agrees at 7 bases. Germline trimming cut 3 bases from V and 2 bases from J; bases unmatched to any gene: 3. Germline lookup yields CDR1 PRHDT and CDR2 FYEKMQ (reference sequence). The CDR3 has 14 residues. The CDR3 DNA is TGTGCCAGCAGCTTGCGGGAGCTACAAGAGACCCAGTACTTC. It encodes CASSLRELQETQYF.

The V call is TRBV15, the J call TRBJ2-5; maybe TRBD1 (6 bases). The V end lost 0 bases, the J end lost 5 bases, and 13 bases lay between the germline ends. The CDR3 totals 15 residues. Germline V gene data show CDR1 as LNHNV and CDR2 as YYDKDF (reference sequence). This chain's CDR3 is CATSRDQGFGETQYF. The CDR3 coding sequence is TGTGCCACCAGCAGAGATCAGGGGTTCGGTGAGACCCAGTACTTC.

The rearrangement joins TRBV7-9 to TRBJ1-5; 7 bases fit TRBD1. CDR3 length: 15 amino acids. V lost 1 base and J lost 4; bases outside the gene matches: 4. Germline V gene lookup returns CDR1 SEHNR and CDR2 FQNEAQ (reference sequence). CDR3 loop: CASSLEGTANQPQHF. Written as DNA, the CDR3 is TGTGCCAGCAGCTTAGAAGGGACAGCTAATCAGCCCCAGCATTTT.

J is TRBJ2-3 and V is TRBV4-1, with 12 bases matching TRBD2. Germline CDR1 and CDR2: MGHRA and YSYEKL. The CDR3 has 19 amino acids. With 1 base clipped from V and 9 bases from J, the junction kept 17 bases outside the gene matches. The CDR3: CASSQAILAGGPREVTQYF. The CDR3 DNA reads TGCGCCAGCAGCCAAGCGATCCTAGCGGGAGGGCCTAGGGAGGTGACGCAGTATTTT.

This clone was seen just once. The V gene is TRBV6-1, the J gene TRBJ2-3; 7 nucleotides align to TRBD2. The V gene end was trimmed by 1 base and the J gene end by 10 bases; junction bases not matched to a gene: 8. CDR1 is MNHNS and CDR2 is SASEGT in the germline V gene. The CDR3 loop spans 14 amino acids. The CDR3 nucleotides read TGTGCCAGCAGTGAAGGTATCGCGGGAGCTCCGCAGTATTTT. As protein: CASSEGIAGAPQYF.

This rearrangement joins TRBV4-2 to TRBJ2-3; tentatively, D is TRBD1 (6 bases). Looked up from germline, CDR1 is LGHNA and CDR2 is YNFKEQ. This CDR3 is 13 amino acids long. V lost 4 bases and J lost 3, with 8 bases in between. This chain's CDR3 is CASSRTGTDTQYF. The CDR3 DNA reads TGTGCCAGCAGCCGAACAGGGACAGATACGCAGTATTTT.

The chain employs TRBV7-9 and TRBJ2-1, with D possibly matching TRBD2 (5 bases). This CDR3 spans 13 amino acids. Germline V gives CDR1 SEHNR, CDR2 FQNEAQ (reference sequence). Trimming stripped 1 base from V and 4 bases from J, with 5 bases between. Written as DNA, the CDR3 is TGTGCCAGCAGCTTAGGACTATACAATGAGCAGTTCTTC. It encodes CASSLGLYNEQFF.

This clone was seen only a few times. The chain couples TRBV6-5 to TRBJ2-7; TRBD2 matches 12 bases. V lost 3 bases, J lost 4 bases, and 4 bases stayed unmatched. Germline CDR1 and CDR2: MNHEY and SVGAGI. CDR3 size: 15 residues. CDR3 in DNA: TGTGCCAGCAGTTATCGGACTAGCGGGATTTACGAGCAGTACTTC. Translating it yields CASSYRTSGIYEQYF.

This clone was observed a handful of times. The rearrangement links TRBV19 to TRBJ2-1, with 10 nucleotides matching TRBD1. Germline V lookup: CDR1 LNHDA, CDR2 SQIVND (reference sequence). Trimming cost V 3 bases and J 5 bases; bases outside gene matches: 7. The CDR3 loop spans 16 amino acids. The CDR3 sequence: CASSIVGQGTHNEQFF. As DNA, the CDR3 is TGTGCCAGTAGTATCGTGGGACAGGGGACCCACAATGAGCAGTTCTTC.

This clone has a single count. The genes are TRBV5-6 and TRBJ1-2; D might be TRBD1 (5 bases). V was shortened by 4 bases and J by 3 bases, with 10 bases between the two germline ends. From germline, CDR1 is SGHDT and CDR2 YYEEEE. The CDR3 runs 13 residues. The CDR3 loop reads CASSAPTDYGYTF. CDR3 in DNA: TGTGCCAGCAGCGCCCCGACAGACTATGGCTACACCTTC.

This clone was observed a few times. The rearrangement uses TRBV6-1 and TRBJ2-1; 8 bases are a match to TRBD2. Germline V gene sequence: CDR1 MNHNS, CDR2 SASEGT. The CDR3 sequence is 15 residues long. The trim removed 1 base at V and 8 bases at J, leaving 7 bases unmatched. CDR3 sequence reads: CASSEGVAGNDEQFF. The CDR3 bases are TGTGCCAGCAGTGAAGGGGTAGCGGGAAACGATGAGCAGTTCTTC.

This clone appeared a few times. For the CDR3, the DNA is TGTGCCAGCAGCCGGCCGGGGGGCTATGAAAAGCAGTACTTC. It is translated as CASSRPGGYEKQYF. The chain links TRBV14 to TRBJ2-7; D is possibly TRBD2 (7 bases). The length of the CDR3 is 14 residues. The V end was cut by 4 bases, the J end by 8 bases, with 18 bases between. Germline V gene data show CDR1 as SGHDN and CDR2 as FVKESK.

This clone was counted only a few times. The rearrangement links TRBV5-4 to TRBJ2-2; unclear D gene. Germline V CDR1 and CDR2: SGHNT, YYREEE (reference sequence). With 0 bases removed from V and 2 bases from J, the gap between germline ends came to 11 bases. The CDR3 totals 16 residues. The CDR3 region has the DNA TGTGCCAGCAGCTTGGGAGGTCTCACAAACACCGGGGAGCTGTTTTTT. Translation: CASSLGGLTNTGELFF.

This chain joins TRBV19 and TRBJ2-5; tentative D call: TRBD1 (6 bases). V was pared by 2 bases and J by 3 bases, with 10 bases between. CDR1 is LNHDA and CDR2 is SQIVND in the germline V gene (reference sequence). The CDR3 length is 14 residues. CDR3 DNA: TGTGCCAGTAGTATAAAACAGGGTGAAGAGACCCAGTACTTC. Translation: CASSIKQGEETQYF.

In its sample, this clone was seen a few times. The chain carries TRBV10-2 and TRBJ1-4, with 10 bases aligning to TRBD1. The germline CDR1 and CDR2 sequences are WSHSY and SAAADI. V gave up 7 bases and J gave up 8 bases; unmatched junction bases: 10. CDR3 length: 15 amino acids. CDR3 region: CASTPGTGAPEKLFF. CDR3 in DNA: TGCGCCAGCACCCCTGGGACAGGGGCGCCCGAAAAACTGTTTTTT.

The V call is TRBV29-1, the J call TRBJ2-3, with a possible D match to TRBD2 (5 bases). The germline CDR1 and CDR2 sequences are SQVTM and ANQGSEA. The CDR3 length is 13 residues. Trimming removed 0 bases at V and 6 bases at J, with 10 bases between. In DNA, the CDR3 is TGCAGCGTTGAAGAGCTCGGGGTCGATACGCAGTATTTT. This encodes CSVEELGVDTQYF.

As DNA, the CDR3 is TGTGCCATCCGCAAGGGGACTAGCACAGATACGCAGTATTTT. Its translation: CAIRKGTSTDTQYF. The J gene is TRBJ2-3, the V gene TRBV10-3; D may be TRBD2 (6 bases). Germline loops: CDR1 ENHRY, CDR2 SYGVKD. This CDR3 spans 14 amino acids. Trimming stripped 8 bases from V and 0 bases from J, with 12 bases between.

The chain is built from TRBV7-9 and TRBJ2-5; D may be TRBD1 (5 bases). The DNA end favors TRBJ2-7, so the J call may be wrong. Germline assignment: CDR1 SEHNR and CDR2 FQNEAQ (reference sequence). The CDR3 extends over 15 amino acids. The CDR3 nucleotides read TGTGCCAGCAGCTTCATGACAGCCTCGGCCCCCGAGCAGTACTTC. Protein sequence: CASSFMTASAPEQYF.

The V gene is TRBV5-4, the J gene TRBJ2-1; 7 bases line up with TRBD1. The CDR3 loop spans 17 amino acids. Germline V gives CDR1 SGHNT, CDR2 YYREEE (reference sequence). V dropped 0 bases and J dropped 2; count of bases not matched to a gene: 8. The DNA of the CDR3 is TGTGCCAGCAGCTTGGGAGGGGACAGCCGGGCCTACAATGAGCAGTTCTTC. Translated, it gives CASSLGGDSRAYNEQFF.

This clone was detected a few times. This sequence joins TRBV27 and TRBJ2-7; the D is unclear. Trimming shortened V by 5 bases and J by 0 bases, and 8 bases separated the two germline ends. This CDR3 has 13 residues. CDR1 MNHEY and CDR2 SMNVEV come from the germline V gene (reference sequence). CDR3 nucleotide sequence: TGTGCCAGCAGTGGGCTCCGCTCCTACGAGCAGTACTTC. It codes for CASSGLRSYEQYF.

The chain is built from TRBV7-8 and TRBJ2-3, with 8 bases lining up with TRBD1. J was trimmed by 0 bases and V by 0 bases; bases with no gene match: 8. From germline, CDR1 is SGHVS and CDR2 FQNEAQ. The CDR3 has 18 amino acids. CDR3 protein: CASSLAPKGQASTDTQYF. CDR3 nucleotide sequence: TGTGCCAGCAGCTTAGCTCCGAAGGGACAGGCTAGCACAGATACGCAGTATTTT. The variable domain in full, completed from reference TRBV7-8 and TRBJ2-3, reads GAGVSQSPRYKVAKRGQDVALRCDPISGHVSLFWYQQALGQGPEFLTYFQNEAQLDKSGLPSDRFFAERPEGSVSTLKIQRTQQEDSAVYLCASSLAPKGQASTDTQYFGPGTRLTVL.

This clone is classed as medium-sized (0.01 to 0.1%). The chain combines TRBV28 with TRBJ2-3; 7 bases line up with TRBD2. The CDR3 is 16 amino acids. Trimming cost V 6 bases and J 6 bases; bases outside gene matches: 15. Germline V gene data show CDR1 as MDHEN and CDR2 as SYDVKM. The CDR3 is CASSEGSGTYGDTQYF. In DNA form, the CDR3 reads TGTGCCAGCAGCGAAGGAAGCGGGACCTACGGGGATACGCAGTATTTT.

This clone showed up just a few times. The chain is built from TRBV7-2 and TRBJ2-1; 11 positions match TRBD1. Trimming cost V 4 bases and J 4 bases; bases outside gene matches: 6. Germline-derived CDR1 and CDR2 are SGHTA and FQGNSA. This CDR3 is 16 amino acids long. CDR3 residues: CASSYRGQGGYNEQFF. As DNA, the CDR3 is TGTGCCAGCAGCTACCGGGGACAGGGGGGTTACAATGAGCAGTTCTTC. The whole variable domain, filled in from reference TRBV7-2 and TRBJ2-1, reads GAGVSQSPSNKVTEKGKDVELRCDPISGHTALYWYRQSLGQGLEFLIYFQGNSAPDKSGLPSDRFSAERTGGSVSTLTIQRTQQEDSAVYLCASSYRGQGGYNEQFFGPGTRLTVL.

The chain links TRBV7-7 to TRBJ2-1, with a possible D match to TRBD2 (5 bases). This CDR3 is built from 13 residues. V lost 1 base, J lost 6 bases, and 7 bases lay in between. Germline-derived CDR1 and CDR2 are SSHAT and FNYEAQ (reference sequence). CDR3 sequence: CASSLGTSNEQFF. CDR3 sequence (DNA): TGTGCCAGCAGCTTAGGGACTTCCAATGAGCAGTTCTTC.

By share, this clone counts as medium-sized. The chain has TRBV6-5 and TRBJ2-4; D gene unclear. Germline V gene sequence: CDR1 MNHEY, CDR2 SVGAGI. The length of the CDR3 is 16 residues. Trimming removed 0 bases at V and 0 bases at J, with 9 bases between. CDR3 residues: CASSYSPLAAKNIQYF. For the CDR3, the DNA is TGTGCCAGCAGTTACTCACCTCTGGCAGCCAAAAACATTCAGTACTTC.

V and J are TRBV18 and TRBJ2-7, with 9 nucleotides matching TRBD1. Per germline, CDR1 KGHSH and CDR2 LQKENI. The junction had 11 bases not matched to a gene; V was cut back by 3 bases and J by 2 bases. This CDR3 has 17 residues. CDR3 loop: CASSPKLTGGVPYEQYF. The CDR3 DNA reads as TGTGCCAGCTCACCCAAGCTGACAGGGGGTGTACCCTACGAGCAGTACTTC. The variable domain in full, completed from reference TRBV18 and TRBJ2-7, reads NAGVMQNPRHLVRRRGQEARLRCSPMKGHSHVYWYRQLPEEGLKFMVYLQKENIIDESGMPKERFSAEFPKEGPSILRIQQVVRGDSAAYFCASSPKLTGGVPYEQYFGPGTRLTVT.